This T cell receptor beta chain was captured by sequencing in a study of blood T cell repertoires in COVID-19. Study at large: From T cells, B-cell-depleted T cells, or PBMCs came the material, which was cDNA or gDNA.

In the study's own analysis: Reference gene primers were amplified, and this amplification served to estimate nucleated cell counts. Some clones are missing from TCRdb's copy, which holds only in-frame ones; the method was immunoSEQ multiplex PCR. V, J and clone size are taken as reported in that table, and D and trimming were inferred from the DNA itself. Of 250,000 to 350,000 clones listed, approximately 91% are singletons. The CDR3 is 15 residues long. Germline loops: CDR1 SGHRS, CDR2 YFSETQ. V lost 0 bases to trimming and J lost 2 bases, with 12 bases between them. The chain is built from TRBV5-1 and TRBJ2-7; perhaps TRBD1 as D (5 bases). This TCR derives from a woman aged 25 to 39 with COVID-19, enrolled during active disease. The sample was peripheral blood. For the CDR3, the DNA is TGCGCCAGCAGCTTGGACAGGTTGGCCCCCTACGAGCAGTACTTC. It yields the protein CASSLDRLAPYEQYF.